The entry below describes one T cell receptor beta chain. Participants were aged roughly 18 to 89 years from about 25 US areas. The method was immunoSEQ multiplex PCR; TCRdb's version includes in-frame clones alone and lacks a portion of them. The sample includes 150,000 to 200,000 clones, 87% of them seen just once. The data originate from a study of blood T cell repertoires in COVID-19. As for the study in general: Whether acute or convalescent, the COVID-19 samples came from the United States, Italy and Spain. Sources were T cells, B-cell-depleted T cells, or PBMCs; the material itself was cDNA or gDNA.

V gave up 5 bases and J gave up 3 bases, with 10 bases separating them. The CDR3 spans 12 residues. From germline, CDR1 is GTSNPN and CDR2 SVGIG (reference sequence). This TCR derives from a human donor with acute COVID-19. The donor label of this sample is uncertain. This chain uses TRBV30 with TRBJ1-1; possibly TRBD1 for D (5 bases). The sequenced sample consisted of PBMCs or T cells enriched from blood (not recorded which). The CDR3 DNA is TGTGCCTGGGGGTGGGGCGACACTGAAGCTTTCTTT. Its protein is CAWGWGDTEAFF.